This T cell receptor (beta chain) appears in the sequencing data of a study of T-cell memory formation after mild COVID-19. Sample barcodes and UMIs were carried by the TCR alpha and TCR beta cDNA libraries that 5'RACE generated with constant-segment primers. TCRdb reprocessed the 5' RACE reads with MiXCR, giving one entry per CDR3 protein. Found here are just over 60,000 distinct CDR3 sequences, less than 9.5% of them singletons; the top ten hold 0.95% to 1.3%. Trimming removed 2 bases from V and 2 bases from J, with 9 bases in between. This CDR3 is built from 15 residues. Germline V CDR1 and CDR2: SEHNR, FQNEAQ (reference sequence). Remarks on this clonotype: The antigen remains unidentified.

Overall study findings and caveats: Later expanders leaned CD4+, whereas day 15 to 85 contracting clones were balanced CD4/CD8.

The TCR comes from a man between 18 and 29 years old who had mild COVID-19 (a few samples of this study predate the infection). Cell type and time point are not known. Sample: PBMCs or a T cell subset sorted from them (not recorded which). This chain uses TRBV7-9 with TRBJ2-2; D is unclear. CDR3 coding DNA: TGTGCCAGCAGCTTAATCAGGAGTAACACCGGGGAGCTGTTTTTT. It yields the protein CASSLIRSNTGELFF.